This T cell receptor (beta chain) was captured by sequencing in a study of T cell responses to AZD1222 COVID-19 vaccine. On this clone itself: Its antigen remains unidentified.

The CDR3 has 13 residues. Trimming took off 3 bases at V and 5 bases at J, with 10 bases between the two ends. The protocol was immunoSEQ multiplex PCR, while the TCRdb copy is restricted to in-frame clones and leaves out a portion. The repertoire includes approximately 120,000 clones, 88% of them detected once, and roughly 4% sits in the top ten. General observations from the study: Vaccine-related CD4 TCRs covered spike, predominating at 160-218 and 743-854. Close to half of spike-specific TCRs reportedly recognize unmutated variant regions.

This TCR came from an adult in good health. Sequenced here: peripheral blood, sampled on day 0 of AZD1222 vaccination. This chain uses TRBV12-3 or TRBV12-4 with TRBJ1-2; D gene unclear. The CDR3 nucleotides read TGTGCCAGCAGTTTTCGGGTGGGGTATGGCTACACCTTC. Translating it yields CASSFRVGYGYTF.